The T cell receptor (beta chain) under discussion was sequenced for a study of T cells after yellow fever vaccination (dated by TCRdb to the late 2010s). For the study in its entirety: The SMART-Seq v4 Ultra Low Input RNA kit was used to prepare libraries from fractions with low cell numbers. Bulk PBMC replicates and cell subsets were isolated from blood drawn at multiple timepoints before and after both primary and secondary immunization. To follow T-cell clones before and after both primary and booster YFV17D yellow fever vaccination, bulk TCR alpha and beta repertoires underwent longitudinal sequencing. The cohort comprised two healthy male donors, one aged 18 to 29 and one aged 30 to 40 years. Here is what the overall study found, with its caveats: Most clones expanded after primary vaccination were re-detected after the booster (almost 97% of CD4 and about 88% of CD8), suggesting broad memory maintenance. A small share of clonotypes occurred in both CD4 and CD8 compartments, likely arising from convergent recombination. Computational filtering was needed because FACS-sorted repertoires could contain abundant contaminating clonotypes from the bulk population. Compared with the primary T-cell response, the secondary T-cell response was weaker but faster, peaking on day 5 rather than day 15. Only a couple of donors were included in the study, so the extent to which the findings can be generalized is limited.

The sequencing machine was an Illumina NovaSeq 6000. Synthesis of TCR cDNA relied on 5'RACE template switching, a step that introduced a universal primer site along with unique molecular identifiers. Priming of cDNA synthesis was performed from both the TCR alpha and TCR beta constant segments. Libraries were amplified in two PCR steps, with sample barcodes and sequencing adapters added in the second step. Sequencing of libraries was performed on Illumina HiSeq 2500 (2x100 bp) or NovaSeq (2x150 bp). The paper's data handling went like this. MIGEC handled demultiplexing of reads and collapsing into UMI consensus sequences, while MiXCR performed V(D)J alignment. Clonotypes responding to the vaccine were identified with edgeR on replicate PBMC samples, with the criteria of FDR below 0.01 and a log2 fold change above 5 up to day 15. Each bulk clonotype was labeled CD4 or CD8 based on which sequenced repertoire, CD4 or CD8, contained the clonotype at higher abundance. TCRdb reran the public reads through fastp at Q25 and MiXCR, keeping productive beta chains. Identical CDR3 proteins give one entry, which carries the most common genes and DNA. The V and J calls follow TCRdb's processing rather than the paper's. This sample gives some 400,000 distinct CDR3 sequences in total; 18% of them show up just once. The ten largest clones capture roughly a sixth of the sample.

The treatment or condition label, read with the paper, signifies: live attenuated yellow fever vaccine strain. At each blood-draw timepoint, two biological replicates of bulk PBMCs were collected. A standard Ficoll-Paque protocol was used to isolate PBMCs from peripheral blood. TriZol was used to extract RNA from bulk PBMCs, from CD4 and CD8 fractions, and from dextramer-positive and dextramer-negative fractions. Only a few counts were recorded for this clonotype. This clone's antigen is unknown. No base quality values were provided; no much bigger clone lies one nucleotide off. The TCR comes from a man aged 18 to 30 who received the YFV17D yellow fever vaccine. The sample here was PBMCs, taken before the yellow fever booster vaccination.

The CDR3 protein is CASSEEQGTDTQYF. The DNA sequence is TGCGCCAGCAGTGAAGAACAGGGAACAGATACGCAGTATTTT. The chain is encoded by TRBV5-1 joined to TRBJ2-3, and possibly TRBD1, on 6 matching bases. From its cysteine to its phenylalanine, the CDR3 spans 14 amino acids. Only CDR3 DNA remains: 42 bases, in frame from the first base. Sequences SGHRS (CDR1) and YFSETQ (CDR2) are obtained from the germline V gene. V is pared back by 5 bases and J by 3 bases, with 13 bases lying between the germline termini.